The sequence of this T cell receptor (beta chain) was determined in a study of T cells in Graves' hyperthyroidism and ophthalmopathy. The definition of stable Graves' hyperthyroidism was no ophthalmopathy progression within 18 months. It was uncontrolled infection, other autoimmune disease, pregnancy or lactation that excluded patients. The CDR3 is 17 amino acids. CDR1 is MDHEN and CDR2 is SYDVKM in the germline V gene. The germline V and J ends were trimmed by 6 bases and 2 bases, with 22 bases remaining between them. As regards this clonotype: Its target is not known.

Notes on the study in general: Most clonotypes expanded in thyroid above 0.001 were likewise present in blood.

Template material for amplifying TCR beta CDR3 regions consisted of RNA transcripts. The TCR CDR3 first-round RT-PCR relied on the HTBI primer set. One entry per CDR3 protein results from TCRdb running MiXCR on the multiplex PCR reads. The sample comprises approximately 710,000 distinct CDR3 sequences, 17% of which are singletons, and 15% to 17% rests with the top ten. This receptor was identified in a man aged 45-60 years with Graves' hyperthyroidism. Sequenced input: blood. J is TRBJ1-2 and V is TRBV28, with D maybe TRBD1 (6 bases). The CDR3 region is CASRTWGRGKVNYGYTF. As DNA, the CDR3 is TGTGCCAGCAGGACGTGGGGCAGGGGAAAAGTCAACTATGGCTACACCTTC.